The entry below gives a single TCR beta chain sequence along with its context. The antigen is not known. This sample was included in a study of cytomegalovirus exposure and HLA in healthy donors. Study findings and constraints: The presence/absence work took it that sequencing depth was about the same across donors.

60 Vbeta and 13 Jbeta primers were used in PCR. Using immunoSEQ multiplex PCR, the repertoire was profiled, and TCRdb retains in-frame clones only, with some absent. This table has approximately 150,000 clones, about 83% appearing once. The CDR3 extends over 14 amino acids. Per the germline V gene, CDR1 is LNHDA and CDR2 is SQIVND (reference sequence). V lost 4 bases, J lost 1 base, and 4 bases stayed unmatched. Material: PBMCs. This clonotype originated in a woman aged 25 to 45 in good health and CMV-seronegative. The V call is TRBV19, the J call TRBJ2-7; 7 bases fit TRBD1. CDR3 loop: CASSTHRGSYEQYF. In DNA form, the CDR3 reads TGTGCCAGTAGTACGCACAGGGGATCCTACGAGCAGTACTTC.